These 30 T cell receptor beta chains originate from one sample sequenced in a study of T cell responses to AZD1222 COVID-19 vaccine. Profiling relied on immunoSEQ multiplex PCR, and the TCRdb table lists in-frame clones only, not all of them. The repertoire holds 100,000 or so clones, approximately 87% seen once, with 2% to 3% in the top ten. The source was peripheral blood, collected on day 0 of AZD1222 vaccination. The receptors were sampled from an adult in good health.

This clone was recorded only once. V is TRBV7-2 and J is TRBJ1-6; D is unresolved. The germline V and J ends were trimmed by 4 bases and 5 bases, with 15 bases remaining between them. CDR1 and CDR2 (germline): SGHTA, FQGNSA. The CDR3 loop spans 16 amino acids. The CDR3: CASSSEPRHNNSPLHF. The CDR3, as DNA: TGTGCCAGCAGCTCGGAGCCGCGACATAATAATTCACCCCTCCACTTT.

V gene TRBV2 combines with J gene TRBJ1-1, with D possibly matching TRBD1 (6 bases). The germline gives CDR1 SNHLY, CDR2 FYNNEI. The V end was cut by 5 bases, the J end by 4 bases, with 17 bases between. The CDR3 totals 15 residues. The CDR3 reads CASSSQGGGGTEAFF. CDR3 coding DNA: TGTGCCAGCAGTTCACAGGGCGGCGGGGGCACTGAAGCTTTCTTT. The whole variable domain, remainder taken from reference TRBV2 and TRBJ1-1, is EPEVTQTPSHQVTQMGQEVILRCVPISNHLYFYWYRQILGQKVEFLVSFYNNEISEKSEIFDDQFSVERPDGSNFTLKIRSTKLEDSAMYFCASSSQGGGGTEAFFGQGTRLTVV.

This chain joins TRBV7-3 and TRBJ2-7; 10 nucleotides line up with TRBD1. The germline V gene has CDR1 SGHTA and CDR2 FQGTGA. The V and J ends lost 5 bases and 0 bases, in that order; junction bases with no gene match: 4. This CDR3 contains 15 residues. The CDR3 region has the DNA TGTGCCAGCAGCCCGACAGGGGGCGGCTCCTACGAGCAGTACTTC. Translated: CASSPTGGGSYEQYF.

The chain uses TRBV11-3 and TRBJ1-1; D possibly corresponds to TRBD1 (5 bases). V lost 3 bases and J lost 1, with 9 bases in between. The length of the CDR3 is 14 residues. Germline V CDR1 and CDR2: SGHNT, YENEEA. The CDR3 spells CASSLGGKNTEAFF. The CDR3 DNA is TGTGCCAGCAGCTTGGGGGGAAAGAACACTGAAGCTTTCTTT.

The chain employs TRBV7-8 and TRBJ1-2, with D perhaps TRBD1 (5 bases). The ends were cut back, 1 base at V and 2 bases at J, with 8 bases in the middle. This CDR3 has 14 amino acids. Germline CDR1 reads SGHVS; CDR2 reads FQNEAQ. CDR3 DNA: TGTGCCAGCAGCTTAGGGGACGGAAACTATGGCTACACCTTC. Its translation: CASSLGDGNYGYTF.

This chain joins TRBV28 and TRBJ2-5, with 8 bases identical to TRBD2. CDR1 and CDR2 from the germline V gene are MDHEN and SYDVKM. This CDR3 is 17 amino acids long. V was clipped by 5 bases and J by 2 bases; unmatched bases: 13. The CDR3, as DNA: TGTGCCAGCAGTCAGCCAAGGACTAGCAACCTTCAAGAGACCCAGTACTTC. It specifies CASSQPRTSNLQETQYF.

The V gene is TRBV7-9, the J gene TRBJ2-7; D is ambiguous. The V gene's germline CDR1 is SEHNR and CDR2 FQNEAQ (reference sequence). Trimming pared 3 bases from V and 6 bases from J, leaving 12 bases between. CDR3 size: 13 residues. The DNA of the CDR3 is TGTGCCAGCAGCTTTTCTAGTGGTCTCGAGCAGTACTTC. Encoded protein: CASSFSSGLEQYF.

The V gene is TRBV7-3, the J gene TRBJ1-2; TRBD1 is a possible D gene (6 bases). Per germline, CDR1 SGHTA and CDR2 FQGTGA. V was trimmed by 4 bases and J by 4 bases, leaving 16 bases between them. The CDR3 extends over 15 amino acids. CDR3 bases: TGTGCCAGCAGCTCGACAGGAGGTTGGGGCTATGGCTACACCTTC. It codes for CASSSTGGWGYGYTF.

The genes are TRBV3-1 (or the pseudogene TRBV3-2) and TRBJ2-5; TRBD2 is a possible D gene (7 bases). V lost 4 bases to trimming and J lost 7 bases, with 13 bases between them. The CDR3 consists of 13 residues. Germline CDR1 is LGHDT and CDR2 is YNNKEL (reference sequence). The CDR3 spells CASSRGGDGTQYF. The CDR3 DNA is TGTGCCAGCAGCCGGGGGGGCGACGGGACCCAGTACTTC.

This clone was counted a few times. The chain's CDR3 is CASRPGGESEQYF. Here the CDR3 DNA reads TGTGCCAGCAGACCCGGCGGGGAAAGCGAGCAGTACTTC. The gene calls are TRBV5-4 and TRBJ2-7, with D perhaps TRBD2 (6 bases). Looked up from germline, CDR1 is SGHNT and CDR2 is YYREEE (reference sequence). CDR3 size: 13 residues. V shed 5 bases and J shed 6 bases, with 15 bases lying between them.

V is TRBV28 and J is TRBJ1-2, with D unclear. Germline CDR1 is MDHEN and CDR2 is SYDVKM. The V gene lost 6 bases and the J gene lost 1 base, with 9 bases spanning the gap. This CDR3 region has 13 residues. CDR3 region: CASSRIGNYGYTF. The CDR3 region has the DNA TGTGCCAGCAGCCGGATAGGTAACTATGGCTACACCTTC.

V and J are TRBV7-9 and TRBJ1-2; D unresolved. CDR3 length: 15 residues. Germline-derived CDR1 and CDR2 are SEHNR and FQNEAQ (reference sequence). V lost 0 bases and J 1 base, leaving 9 bases between the germline ends. This chain's CDR3 is CASSLALADNYGYTF. Written as DNA, the CDR3 is TGTGCCAGCAGCTTAGCGTTGGCAGATAACTATGGCTACACCTTC.

The chain is built from TRBV11-3 and TRBJ2-7, with no clear D. The germline V and J ends were trimmed by 5 bases and 2 bases, with 22 bases remaining between them. The V gene's germline CDR1 is SGHNT and CDR2 YENEEA. This CDR3 region has 17 residues. The CDR3 reads CASSPVFPGLLTYEQYF. Here the CDR3 DNA reads TGTGCCAGCAGCCCGGTGTTCCCTGGGCTACTTACCTACGAGCAGTACTTC.

The V call is TRBV10-3, the J call TRBJ1-5; D call uncertain. This CDR3 comprises 15 residues. Germline lookup yields CDR1 ENHRY and CDR2 SYGVKD. V was shortened by 3 bases and J by 7 bases, with 16 bases between the two germline ends. The CDR3 protein is CAISERPGSGQPQHF. The CDR3 DNA reads as TGTGCCATCAGTGAACGACCGGGCTCGGGGCAGCCCCAGCATTTT.

The J gene is TRBJ2-1, the V gene TRBV4-3; 8 nucleotides agree with TRBD2. The junction had 13 bases not matched to a gene; V was cut back by 0 bases and J by 9 bases. Per germline, CDR1 LGHNA and CDR2 YSLEER. The CDR3 covers 17 residues. The CDR3 sequence: CASSQDMGLGVLGEQFF. For the CDR3, the DNA is TGCGCCAGCAGCCAAGATATGGGACTAGGGGTTTTAGGTGAGCAGTTCTTC.

This clone was counted once. This rearrangement joins TRBV7-3 to TRBJ1-2; 8 bases agree with TRBD1. The germline V gene has CDR1 SGHTA and CDR2 FQGTGA. The CDR3 runs to 15 residues. The J segment lost 3 bases and the V segment lost 4 bases, leaving 7 bases of the junction unmatched. The CDR3, as DNA: TGTGCCAGCAGCTCCCATCCAGGGGGCGACTATGGCTACACCTTC. Translation gives CASSSHPGGDYGYTF.

This rearrangement joins TRBV19 to TRBJ1-1; D gene ambiguous. The V gene lost 3 bases and the J gene lost 1 base, with 9 bases spanning the gap. The CDR3 consists of 14 residues. Germline V gene lookup returns CDR1 LNHDA and CDR2 SQIVND (reference sequence). This chain's CDR3 is CASSILGRNTEAFF. In DNA form, the CDR3 reads TGTGCCAGTAGTATTCTTGGAAGGAACACTGAAGCTTTCTTT.

The V call is TRBV5-6, the J call TRBJ1-2; 8 bases line up with TRBD1. V trimming: 3 bases; J trimming: 2 bases; junction bases outside the gene matches: 12. The CDR3 has 17 amino acids. CDR1 SGHDT and CDR2 YYEEEE come from the germline V gene. CDR3 sequence (DNA): TGTGCCAGCAGCTATGCCGGGACAGGAAGTGCAAACTATGGCTACACCTTC. Translated, it gives CASSYAGTGSANYGYTF.

The V and J genes are TRBV5-1 and TRBJ2-7; D is perhaps TRBD2 (6 bases). The CDR3 consists of 15 residues. Germline CDR1 SGHRS, CDR2 YFSETQ. Trimming took off 6 bases at V and 0 bases at J, with 16 bases between the two ends. CDR3 in DNA: TGCGCCAGCACCGTGGGGGGAACAGCCTCCTACGAGCAGTACTTC. This encodes CASTVGGTASYEQYF.

The rearrangement joins TRBV7-6 to TRBJ2-6, with TRBD1 matching over 9 bases. This CDR3 contains 21 residues. Germline trimming cut 0 bases from V and 3 bases from J; bases unmatched to any gene: 15. The germline V gene encodes CDR1 SGHVS and CDR2 FNYEAQ. The CDR3 is CASSLAPPGTGIRVGANVLTF. CDR3 bases: TGTGCCAGCAGCTTAGCTCCCCCAGGGACAGGGATACGAGTTGGGGCCAACGTCCTGACTTTC.

The chain couples TRBV27 to TRBJ2-5, with 10 bases that match TRBD2. J lost 3 bases, V lost 3 bases, and 1 base had no gene match. The CDR3 spans 14 residues. Per the germline V gene, CDR1 is MNHEY and CDR2 is SMNVEV (reference sequence). The CDR3 reads CASSFLAGEETQYF. In nucleotides, the CDR3 is TGTGCCAGCAGTTTTCTAGCGGGGGAAGAGACCCAGTACTTC.

This clone is a singleton in its sample. The rearrangement uses TRBV2 and TRBJ2-3; no clear D gene. V lost 6 bases to trimming and J lost 6 bases, with 4 bases between them. There are 10 residues in the CDR3. Germline CDR1 reads SNHLY; CDR2 reads FYNNEI. The DNA for the CDR3 is TGTGCCAGCAGCTCCGATACGCAGTATTTT. This gives the protein CASSSDTQYF.

The rearrangement uses TRBV28 and TRBJ2-1; 12 nucleotides line up with TRBD2. CDR3 length equals 17 residues. The germline gives CDR1 MDHEN, CDR2 SYDVKM. V shed 4 bases, J shed 4 bases, and the junction held 8 bases outside the gene matches. CDR3 DNA sequence: TGTGCCAGCAGTTCCCGACTAGCGGGAGCTGATTACAATGAGCAGTTCTTC. Its translation: CASSSRLAGADYNEQFF.

The genes are TRBV18 and TRBJ1-4, with D unresolved. The germline CDR1 and CDR2 sequences are KGHSH and LQKENI. This CDR3 spans 14 amino acids. V gave up 2 bases and J gave up 4 bases, with 8 bases separating them. The CDR3 DNA sequence: TGTGCCAGCTCACCAGATATGGGTAATGAAAAACTGTTTTTT. As protein: CASSPDMGNEKLFF.

The rearrangement joins TRBV7-8 to TRBJ2-2; 9 positions match TRBD2. CDR1 is SGHVS and CDR2 is FQNEAQ in the germline V gene. Trimming took 5 bases from V and 7 from J; bases not matched to a gene: 17. The CDR3 has 18 residues. CDR3 nucleotide sequence: TGTGCCAGCAGCGAGGGAGGGCTAGCGGGGTCCCTTTTCGGGGAGCTGTTTTTT. Its translation is CASSEGGLAGSLFGELFF.

The rearrangement joins TRBV24-1 to TRBJ2-1, with 8 bases lining up with TRBD1. The CDR3 extends over 17 amino acids. Per germline, CDR1 KGHDR and CDR2 SFDVKD. V lost 3 bases to trimming and J lost 3 bases; unmatched junction nucleotides: 9. CDR3 amino acids: CATSDTRQGLFYNEQFF. CDR3 DNA: TGTGCCACCAGTGATACCCGACAGGGGCTCTTCTACAATGAGCAGTTCTTC.

The chain carries TRBV27 and TRBJ2-1; no definite D call. This CDR3 is 16 amino acids long. The germline V and J ends were trimmed by 5 bases and 0 bases, with 14 bases remaining between them. Germline V gives CDR1 MNHEY, CDR2 SMNVEV (reference sequence). CDR3 nucleotides: TGTGCCAGCAGTGTCCAACACCCGAGCTCCTACAATGAGCAGTTCTTC. Amino acid sequence: CASSVQHPSSYNEQFF.

This chain joins TRBV6-5 and TRBJ1-6, with a tentative D call TRBD1 (5 bases). V gave up 5 bases and J gave up 3 bases, with 11 bases separating them. The germline V gene has CDR1 MNHEY and CDR2 SVGAGI. The CDR3 length is 15 residues. The CDR3 region is CASSPRGGYNSPLHF. The CDR3, as DNA: TGTGCCAGCAGTCCGCGGGGGGGCTATAATTCACCCCTCCACTTT.

The J gene is TRBJ1-5, the V gene TRBV20-1; D gene unclear. Trimming removed 3 bases from V and 1 base from J, with 7 bases in between. The V gene's germline CDR1 is DFQATT and CDR2 SNEGSKA (reference sequence). This CDR3 is 13 amino acids long. CDR3 in DNA: TGCAGTGCTAGTCGACCGAGCAATCAGCCCCAGCATTTT. This sequence encodes CSASRPSNQPQHF.

The chain recombines TRBV5-4 with TRBJ2-1; TRBD2 is a possible D gene (6 bases). V lost 4 bases and J lost 0, with 11 bases in between. CDR1 and CDR2 from the germline V gene are SGHNT and YYREEE (reference sequence). CDR3 length: 15 residues. For the CDR3, the DNA is TGTGCCAGCAGCCCCGGGAGAAGCTCCTACAATGAGCAGTTCTTC. This sequence encodes CASSPGRSSYNEQFF.